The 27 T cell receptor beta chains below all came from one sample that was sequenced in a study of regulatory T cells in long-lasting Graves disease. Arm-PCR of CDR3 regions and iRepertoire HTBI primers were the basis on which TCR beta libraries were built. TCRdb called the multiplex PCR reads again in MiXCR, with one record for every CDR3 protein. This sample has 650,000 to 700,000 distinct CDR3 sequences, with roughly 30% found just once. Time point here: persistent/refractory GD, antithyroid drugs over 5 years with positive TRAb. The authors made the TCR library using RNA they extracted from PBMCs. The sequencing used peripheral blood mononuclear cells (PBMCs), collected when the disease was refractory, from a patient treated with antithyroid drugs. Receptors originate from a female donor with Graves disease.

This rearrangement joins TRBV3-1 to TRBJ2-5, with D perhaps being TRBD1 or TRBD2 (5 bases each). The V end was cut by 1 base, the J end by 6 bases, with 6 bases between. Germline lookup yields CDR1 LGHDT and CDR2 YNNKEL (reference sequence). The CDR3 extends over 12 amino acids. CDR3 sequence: CASSQGGKTQYF. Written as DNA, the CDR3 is TGTGCCAGCAGCCAAGGGGGGAAGACCCAGTACTTC.

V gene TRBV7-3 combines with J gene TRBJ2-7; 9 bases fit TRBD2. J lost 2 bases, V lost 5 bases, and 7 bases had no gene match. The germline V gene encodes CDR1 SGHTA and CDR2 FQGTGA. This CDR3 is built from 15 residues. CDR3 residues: CASSPGLAHTYEQYF. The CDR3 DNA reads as TGTGCCAGCAGCCCAGGACTAGCGCATACCTACGAGCAGTACTTC. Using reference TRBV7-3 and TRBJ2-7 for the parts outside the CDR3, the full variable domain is GAGVSQTPSNKVTEKGKYVELRCDPISGHTALYWYRQSLGQGPEFLIYFQGTGAADDSGLPNDRFFAVRPEGSVSTLKIQRTERGDSAVYLCASSPGLAHTYEQYFGPGTRLTVT.

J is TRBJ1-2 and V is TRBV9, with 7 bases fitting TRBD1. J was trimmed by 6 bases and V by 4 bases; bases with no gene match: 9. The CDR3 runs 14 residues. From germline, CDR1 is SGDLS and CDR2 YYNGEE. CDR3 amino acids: CASSPRGEEDGYTF. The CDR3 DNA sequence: TGTGCCAGCAGCCCCAGGGGGGAAGAAGATGGCTACACCTTC.

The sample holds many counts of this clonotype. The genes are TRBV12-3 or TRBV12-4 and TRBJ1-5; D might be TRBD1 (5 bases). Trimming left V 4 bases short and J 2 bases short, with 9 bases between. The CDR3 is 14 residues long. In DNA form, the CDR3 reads TGTGCCAGCAGTTCCGGGGACGGCAATCAGCCCCAGCATTTT. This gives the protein CASSSGDGNQPQHF.

In DNA form, the CDR3 reads TGTGCCAGCAGAAATAGCGGGAGCTCGAACGAGCAGTACTTC. Residues: CASRNSGSSNEQYF. The chain uses TRBV27 and TRBJ2-7, with 9 bases matching TRBD2. Germline assignment: CDR1 MNHEY and CDR2 SMNVEV (reference sequence). V lost 6 bases, J lost 5 bases, and 8 bases stayed unmatched. The CDR3 has 14 amino acids.

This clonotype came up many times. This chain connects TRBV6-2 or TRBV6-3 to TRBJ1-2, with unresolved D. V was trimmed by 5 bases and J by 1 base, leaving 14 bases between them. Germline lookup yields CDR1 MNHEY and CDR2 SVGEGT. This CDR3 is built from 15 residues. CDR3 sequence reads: CASSEPPRFNYGYTF. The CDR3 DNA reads TGTGCCAGCAGTGAACCCCCCAGATTTAACTATGGCTACACCTTC.

CDR3 in DNA: TGCAGTGCTAAATATCGCGGTTATAATCAGCCCCAGCATTTT. It is translated as CSAKYRGYNQPQHF. The chain combines TRBV20-1 with TRBJ1-5; no clear D. This CDR3 spans 14 amino acids. V lost 4 bases, J lost 4 bases, and 14 bases lay in between. The germline CDR1 and CDR2 sequences are DFQATT and SNEGSKA (reference sequence).

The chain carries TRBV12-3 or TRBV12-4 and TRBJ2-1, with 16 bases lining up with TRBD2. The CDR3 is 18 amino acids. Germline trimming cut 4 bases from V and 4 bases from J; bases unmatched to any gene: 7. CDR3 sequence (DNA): TGTGCCAGCAGTTCCGGGACTAGCGGGAGGGCCGTTTACAATGAGCAGTTCTTC. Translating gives CASSSGTSGRAVYNEQFF.

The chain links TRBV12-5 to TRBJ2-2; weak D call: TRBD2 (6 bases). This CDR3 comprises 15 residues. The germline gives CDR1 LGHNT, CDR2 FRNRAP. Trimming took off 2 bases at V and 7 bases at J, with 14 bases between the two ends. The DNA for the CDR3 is TGTGCTAGTGGTTTGCCCCCCCGGCGGGGCGGGGAGCTGTTTTTT. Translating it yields CASGLPPRRGGELFF.

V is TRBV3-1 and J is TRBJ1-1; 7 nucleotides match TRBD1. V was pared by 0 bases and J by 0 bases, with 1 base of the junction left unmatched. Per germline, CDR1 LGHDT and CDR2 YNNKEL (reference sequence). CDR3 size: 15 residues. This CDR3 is CASSQEGTVNTEAFF. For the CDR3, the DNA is TGTGCCAGCAGCCAAGAAGGGACAGTGAACACTGAAGCTTTCTTT.

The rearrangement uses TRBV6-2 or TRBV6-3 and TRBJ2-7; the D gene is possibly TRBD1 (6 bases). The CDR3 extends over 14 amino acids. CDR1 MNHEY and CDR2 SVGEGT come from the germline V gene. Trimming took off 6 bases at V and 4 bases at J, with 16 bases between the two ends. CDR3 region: CASRYPQGTYEQYF. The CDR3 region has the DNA TGTGCCAGCAGATACCCACAGGGAACATACGAGCAGTACTTC.

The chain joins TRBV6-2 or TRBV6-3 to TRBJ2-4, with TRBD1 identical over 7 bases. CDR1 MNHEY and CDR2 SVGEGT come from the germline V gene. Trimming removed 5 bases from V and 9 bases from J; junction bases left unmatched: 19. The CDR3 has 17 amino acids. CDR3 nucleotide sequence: TGTGCCAGCAGTGAATGGGGCCGACAGGGTCCAGGTGGCATTCAGTACTTC. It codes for CASSEWGRQGPGGIQYF.

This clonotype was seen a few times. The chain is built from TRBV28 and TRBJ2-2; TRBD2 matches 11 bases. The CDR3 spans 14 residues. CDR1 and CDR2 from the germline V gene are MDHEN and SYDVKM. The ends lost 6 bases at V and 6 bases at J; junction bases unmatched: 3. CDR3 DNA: TGTGCCAGCAGGACTAGCGGGATATCCGGGGAGCTGTTTTTT. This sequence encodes CASRTSGISGELFF.

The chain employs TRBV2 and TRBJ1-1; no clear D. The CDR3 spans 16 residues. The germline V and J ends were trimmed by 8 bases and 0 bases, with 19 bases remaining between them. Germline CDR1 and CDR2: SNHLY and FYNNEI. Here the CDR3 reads CASSPPRPGMNTEAFF. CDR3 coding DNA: TGTGCCAGCTCACCACCACGACCCGGGATGAACACTGAAGCTTTCTTT.

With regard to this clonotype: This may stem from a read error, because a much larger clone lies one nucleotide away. The CDR3 nucleotides read TGTGCCAACAGCTTAGGAAAGGGGGCCGAAGTCAATCAGCCCCAGCATTTT. Translating gives CANSLGKGAEVNQPQHF. The chain couples TRBV13 to TRBJ1-5, with 7 bases lining up with TRBD1. Germline V gene data show CDR1 as PRHDT and CDR2 as FYEKMQ (reference sequence). The CDR3 is made up of 17 amino acids.

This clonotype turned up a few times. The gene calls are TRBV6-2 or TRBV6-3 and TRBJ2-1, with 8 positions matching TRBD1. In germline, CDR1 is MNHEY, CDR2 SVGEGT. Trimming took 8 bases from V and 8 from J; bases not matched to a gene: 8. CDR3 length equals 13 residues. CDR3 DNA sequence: TGTGCCAGCGGGCAAACAGGGGGGTATGAGCAGTTCTTC. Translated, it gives CASGQTGGYEQFF.

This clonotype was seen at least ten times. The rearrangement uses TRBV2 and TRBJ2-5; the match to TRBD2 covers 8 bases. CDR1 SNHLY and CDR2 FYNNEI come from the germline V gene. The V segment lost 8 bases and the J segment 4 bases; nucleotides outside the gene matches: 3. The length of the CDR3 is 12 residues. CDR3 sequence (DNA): TGTGCCAGCGGAGCGGGAGTAGAGACCCAGTACTTC. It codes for CASGAGVETQYF. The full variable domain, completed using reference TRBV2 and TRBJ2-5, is EPEVTQTPSHQVTQMGQEVILRCVPISNHLYFYWYRQILGQKVEFLVSFYNNEISEKSEIFDDQFSVERPDGSNFTLKIRSTKLEDSAMYFCASGAGVETQYFGPGTRLLVL.

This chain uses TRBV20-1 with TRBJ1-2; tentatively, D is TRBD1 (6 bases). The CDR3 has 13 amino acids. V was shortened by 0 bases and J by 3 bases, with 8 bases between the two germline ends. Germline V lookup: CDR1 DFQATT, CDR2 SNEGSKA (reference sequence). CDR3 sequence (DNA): TGCAGTGCTAGAGATTCAGGGGACTATGGCTACACCTTC. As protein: CSARDSGDYGYTF.

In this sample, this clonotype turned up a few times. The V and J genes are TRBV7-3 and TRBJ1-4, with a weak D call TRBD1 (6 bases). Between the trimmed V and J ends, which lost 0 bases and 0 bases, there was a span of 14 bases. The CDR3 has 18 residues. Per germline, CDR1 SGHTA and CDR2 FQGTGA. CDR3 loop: CASSLTGGQIATNEKLFF. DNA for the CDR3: TGTGCCAGCAGCTTAACGGGAGGACAGATAGCAACTAATGAAAAACTGTTTTTT.

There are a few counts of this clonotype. CDR3: CASTTGKYIWYEQYF. The CDR3 DNA reads TGTGCCAGCACTACAGGGAAGTATATTTGGTACGAGCAGTACTTC. The chain combines TRBV28 with TRBJ2-7; D is possibly TRBD1 (6 bases). Between the trimmed V and J ends, which lost 7 bases and 4 bases, there was a span of 20 bases. This CDR3 has 15 amino acids. Germline CDR1 is MDHEN and CDR2 is SYDVKM.

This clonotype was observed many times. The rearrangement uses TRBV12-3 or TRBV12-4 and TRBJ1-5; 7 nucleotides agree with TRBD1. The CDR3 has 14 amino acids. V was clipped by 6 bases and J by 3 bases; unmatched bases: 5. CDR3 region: CASSLTGNNQPQHF. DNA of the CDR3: TGTGCCAGCAGCCTGACAGGGAACAATCAGCCCCAGCATTTT.

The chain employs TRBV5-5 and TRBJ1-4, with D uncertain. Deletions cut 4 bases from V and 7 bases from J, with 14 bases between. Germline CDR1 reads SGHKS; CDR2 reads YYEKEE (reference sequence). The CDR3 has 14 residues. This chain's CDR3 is CASSLNWAREKLFF. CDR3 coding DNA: TGTGCCAGCAGCCTAAATTGGGCTCGTGAAAAACTGTTTTTT.

The CDR3 coding sequence is TGTGCCAGCAGACGGGACAGGGTGCGTGAAAAACTGTTTTTT. It translates to CASRRDRVREKLFF. The gene calls are TRBV2 and TRBJ1-4; TRBD1 matches 9 bases. The CDR3 is 14 amino acids. The germline gives CDR1 SNHLY, CDR2 FYNNEI. J was trimmed by 7 bases and V by 6 bases; bases with no gene match: 6.

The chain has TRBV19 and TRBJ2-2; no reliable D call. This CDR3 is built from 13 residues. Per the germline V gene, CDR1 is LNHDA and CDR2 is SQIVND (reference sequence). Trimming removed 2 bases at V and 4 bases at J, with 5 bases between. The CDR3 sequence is CASSILGTGELFF. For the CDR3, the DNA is TGTGCCAGTAGTATATTGGGCACCGGGGAGCTGTTTTTT. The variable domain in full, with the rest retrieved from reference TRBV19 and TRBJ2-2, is DGGITQSPKYLFRKEGQNVTLSCEQNLNHDAMYWYRQDPGQGLRLIYYSQIVNDFQKGDIAEGYSVSREKKESFPLTVTSAQKNPTAFYLCASSILGTGELFFGEGSRLTVL.

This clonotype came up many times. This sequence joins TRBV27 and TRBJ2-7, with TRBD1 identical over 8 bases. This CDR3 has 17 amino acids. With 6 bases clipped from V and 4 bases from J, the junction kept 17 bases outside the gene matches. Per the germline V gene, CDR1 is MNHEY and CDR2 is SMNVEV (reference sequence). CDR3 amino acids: CASSLWVGGRGRYEQYF. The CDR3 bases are TGTGCCAGCAGCCTATGGGTAGGCGGCAGGGGGCGGTACGAGCAGTACTTC.

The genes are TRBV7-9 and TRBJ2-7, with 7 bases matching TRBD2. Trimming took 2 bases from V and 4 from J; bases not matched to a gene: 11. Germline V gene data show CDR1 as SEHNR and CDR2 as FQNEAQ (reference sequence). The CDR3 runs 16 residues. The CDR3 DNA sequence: TGTGCCAGCAGCTTATCTAGGCGGGAGACCGCTTACGAGCAGTACTTC. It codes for CASSLSRRETAYEQYF.

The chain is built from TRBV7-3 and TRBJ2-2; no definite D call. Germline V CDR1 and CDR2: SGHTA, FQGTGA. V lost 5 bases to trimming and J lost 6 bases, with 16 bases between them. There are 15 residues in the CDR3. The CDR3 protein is CASSRGDRLAGELFF. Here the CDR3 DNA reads TGTGCCAGCAGCAGAGGAGATAGGTTGGCCGGGGAGCTGTTTTTT.